This TCR beta chain is drawn from a study of T cell responses to AZD1222 COVID-19 vaccine. Whole-study results and caveats: Regions left unmutated in variants are reportedly the target of nearly half of spike-specific TCRs.

TCRdb keeps only in-frame clones here, not all; method: immunoSEQ multiplex PCR. The sample holds 120,000 or so clones; 85% to 90% are singletons and the top ten take roughly 15%. As to this clone: Its antigen is unknown.

V dropped 0 bases and J dropped 3; count of bases not matched to a gene: 2. CDR1 is ENHRY and CDR2 is SYGVKD in the germline V gene. The CDR3 is 15 residues long. The genes are TRBV10-3 and TRBJ2-1, with 7 bases fitting TRBD1. This receptor was identified in an adult who received the AZD1222 COVID-19 vaccine. The sequencing used peripheral blood, collected 28 days after the second AZD1222 dose. CDR3 residues: CAISESGQNYNEQFF. The CDR3 coding sequence is TGTGCCATCAGTGAGTCGGGACAGAACTACAATGAGCAGTTCTTC.